A single sample gave rise to the 19 T cell receptor beta chains below, sequenced in a study of blood T cell repertoires in COVID-19. Using immunoSEQ multiplex PCR, the repertoire was profiled, and TCRdb retains in-frame clones only, with some absent. This table has 200,000 to 250,000 clones, about 86% appearing once. Material for sequencing was peripheral blood. Receptors were obtained from a man older than 75 with acute or convalescent COVID-19.

The chain recombines TRBV11-2 with TRBJ1-1; D not resolved. Trimming left V 1 base short and J 0 bases short, with 12 bases between. Germline V gene sequence: CDR1 SGHAT, CDR2 FQNNGV. The CDR3 consists of 16 residues. The CDR3 DNA follows: TGTGCCAGCAGCTTAGCGGGTCGACCAATGAACACTGAAGCTTTCTTT. Translating it yields CASSLAGRPMNTEAFF. Combining the CDR3 with reference TRBV11-2 and TRBJ1-1 gives the whole variable domain EAGVAQSPRYKIIEKRQSVAFWCNPISGHATLYWYQQILGQGPKLLIQFQNNGVVDDSQLPKDRFSAERLKGVDSTLKIQPAKLEDSAVYLCASSLAGRPMNTEAFFGQGTRLTVV.

The CDR3 region has the DNA TGTGCCAGCAGCCAAGAGGCCAGAGGCCAAGAGACCCAGTACTTC. Encoded protein: CASSQEARGQETQYF. The chain is built from TRBV3-1 (or the pseudogene TRBV3-2) and TRBJ2-5; D call uncertain. Germline V gene lookup returns CDR1 LGHDT and CDR2 YNNKEL (reference sequence). The V and J ends lost 0 bases and 1 base respectively, with 9 bases between them. This CDR3 is 15 amino acids long.

This chain links TRBV6-5 with TRBJ1-5; TRBD1 aligns across 9 bases. The CDR3 loop spans 13 amino acids. The germline V gene has CDR1 MNHEY and CDR2 SVGAGI. V was clipped by 6 bases and J by 6 bases; unmatched bases: 3. The CDR3 DNA follows: TGTGCCAGCAGCCGGGACAGGGCTCAGCCCCAGCATTTT. This translates into CASSRDRAQPQHF.

The gene calls are TRBV5-4 and TRBJ2-1; 7 nucleotides align to TRBD1. The V segment lost 6 bases and the J segment 5 bases; nucleotides outside the gene matches: 11. CDR3 length equals 15 residues. Germline CDR1 SGHNT, CDR2 YYREEE (reference sequence). The CDR3 DNA sequence: TGTGCCAGCACCGTACCCCGACAGGGCGACAATGAGCAGTTCTTC. Translating gives CASTVPRQGDNEQFF.

V is TRBV29-1 and J is TRBJ1-1; TRBD1 aligns across 7 bases. The V gene end was trimmed by 8 bases and the J gene end by 4 bases; junction bases not matched to a gene: 13. This CDR3 is built from 14 residues. CDR1 SQVTM and CDR2 ANQGSEA come from the germline V gene. DNA of the CDR3: TGCAGCCATTGCGGGACAGAGATACTCACTGAAGCTTTCTTT. Translated, it gives CSHCGTEILTEAFF.

As regards this clone: The sample carries other DNA sequences with the same CDR3. The chain has TRBV9 and TRBJ1-6; 8 bases match TRBD1. Trimming took 2 bases from V and 5 from J; bases not matched to a gene: 3. The CDR3 sequence is 15 residues long. Germline V gene data show CDR1 as SGDLS and CDR2 as YYNGEE. The CDR3 DNA is TGTGCCAGCAGCGTCTCAGGGGGCAATAATTCACCCCTCCACTTT. It yields the protein CASSVSGGNNSPLHF. The full variable domain, rest sourced from reference TRBV9 and TRBJ1-6, is DSGVTQTPKHLITATGQRVTLRCSPRSGDLSVYWYQQSLDQGLQFLIQYYNGEERAKGNILERFSAQQFPDLHSELNLSSLELGDSALYFCASSVSGGNNSPLHFGNGTRLTVT.

The chain recombines TRBV11-2 with TRBJ1-6, with a possible D match to TRBD1 (6 bases). V dropped 4 bases and J dropped 10 bases, with 14 bases sitting between them. There are 14 residues in the CDR3. Looked up from germline, CDR1 is SGHAT and CDR2 is FQNNGV. CDR3 amino acids: CASSSRTAASPLHF. The CDR3 DNA is TGTGCCAGCAGCTCAAGGACAGCCGCATCACCCCTCCACTTT.

The chain combines TRBV21-1 with TRBJ1-5. TRBV21-1 is a documented pseudogene. The length of the CDR3 is 15 residues. DNA of the CDR3: TGTGCCAGCAGTCAACTAGGCAGCCGAAATCAGCCCCAGCATTTT. Its protein is CASSQLGSRNQPQHF.

V usage is TRBV4-1 and J usage is TRBJ2-5, with D maybe TRBD1 (5 bases). Germline loops: CDR1 MGHRA, CDR2 YSYEKL. Trimming took off 5 bases at V and 3 bases at J, with 19 bases between the two ends. The CDR3 spans 16 residues. CDR3 in amino acids: CASSSRTTGPEETQYF. CDR3 DNA sequence: TGCGCCAGCAGCTCGCGGACCACAGGACCCGAAGAGACCCAGTACTTC.

This clone was found once. V is TRBV18 and J is TRBJ2-2; D possibly corresponds to TRBD1 (6 bases). Trimming took off 1 base at V and 4 bases at J, with 13 bases between the two ends. The CDR3 extends over 16 amino acids. The germline gives CDR1 KGHSH, CDR2 LQKENI. This CDR3 reads CASSPRTGSATGELFF. The DNA of the CDR3 is TGTGCCAGCTCACCACGAACAGGGTCGGCCACCGGGGAGCTGTTTTTT.

This clone was picked up a small number of times. The rearrangement joins TRBV4-2 to TRBJ2-1, with 11 bases that match TRBD2. The CDR3 spans 16 residues. J was trimmed by 6 bases and V by 1 base; bases with no gene match: 5. In germline, CDR1 is LGHNA, CDR2 YNFKEQ. CDR3 bases: TGTGCCAGCAGCCAAGTAGCGGGGGGGCGCTCCAATGAGCAGTTCTTC. Translated, it gives CASSQVAGGRSNEQFF.

The genes are TRBV5-4 and TRBJ2-7, with 8 bases that match TRBD2. Unmatched junction bases numbered 13, after V lost 7 bases and J lost 4 bases. Germline CDR1 SGHNT, CDR2 YYREEE (reference sequence). The CDR3 runs to 15 residues. For the CDR3, the DNA is TGTGCCAGCTCCGAGGGCAACCGGGAGGGGTACGAGCAGTACTTC. This codes for CASSEGNREGYEQYF.

The chain uses TRBV7-6 and TRBJ2-2; 10 bases fit TRBD1. Germline assignment: CDR1 SGHVS and CDR2 FNYEAQ. The J segment lost 4 bases and the V segment lost 5 bases, leaving 4 bases of the junction unmatched. This CDR3 contains 15 residues. The CDR3 spells CASSPGTGATGELFF. The CDR3, as DNA: TGTGCCAGCAGCCCTGGGACAGGGGCCACCGGGGAGCTGTTTTTT.

The chain recombines TRBV6-2 or TRBV6-3 with TRBJ1-1; 7 bases line up with TRBD1. The CDR3 covers 13 residues. V trimming: 5 bases; J trimming: 4 bases; junction bases outside the gene matches: 4. The germline V gene has CDR1 MNHEY and CDR2 SVGEGT. CDR3 loop: CASSKTGITEAFF. The CDR3 region has the DNA TGTGCCAGCAGTAAGACAGGGATCACTGAAGCTTTCTTT.

This chain connects TRBV11-3 to TRBJ2-1; TRBD2 agrees at 7 bases. Germline V gives CDR1 SGHNT, CDR2 YENEEA. This CDR3 contains 13 residues. V gave up 2 bases and J gave up 7 bases; unmatched junction bases: 2. In DNA, the CDR3 is TGTGCCAGCAGCTTATTGCGGGGGAATGAGCAGTTCTTC. It yields the protein CASSLLRGNEQFF. The whole variable domain, remainder taken from reference TRBV11-3 and TRBJ2-1, is EAGVVQSPRYKIIEKKQPVAFWCNPISGHNTLYWYLQNLGQGPELLIRYENEEAVDDSQLPKDRFSAERLKGVDSTLKIQPAELGDSAVYLCASSLLRGNEQFFGPGTRLTVL.

This clone was observed a few times. The CDR3 protein is CASSATGIYEQYF. The CDR3 bases are TGTGCCAGCAGCGCGACAGGGATCTACGAGCAGTACTTC. This chain links TRBV7-2 with TRBJ2-7, with 7 bases that match TRBD1. Trimming cost V 5 bases and J 3 bases; bases outside gene matches: 4. Germline assignment: CDR1 SGHTA and CDR2 FQGNSA. CDR3 length: 13 amino acids.

This chain links TRBV19 with TRBJ2-3, with 7 bases identical to TRBD2. Germline loops: CDR1 LNHDA, CDR2 SQIVND (reference sequence). Trimming took 1 base from V and 9 from J; bases not matched to a gene: 10. This CDR3 has 15 residues. CDR3 sequence (DNA): TGTGCCAGTAGTATAGCCAGCGGGATGGGCCCCACGCAGTATTTT. It specifies CASSIASGMGPTQYF. Based on the CDR3 plus reference TRBV19 and TRBJ2-3, the full variable domain is DGGITQSPKYLFRKEGQNVTLSCEQNLNHDAMYWYRQDPGQGLRLIYYSQIVNDFQKGDIAEGYSVSREKKESFPLTVTSAQKNPTAFYLCASSIASGMGPTQYFGPGTRLTVL.

This chain connects TRBV7-9 to TRBJ1-2, with 10 bases that match TRBD1. Germline lookup yields CDR1 SEHNR and CDR2 FQNEAQ (reference sequence). The CDR3 length is 16 residues. With 4 bases clipped from V and 0 bases from J, the junction kept 5 bases outside the gene matches. CDR3 in DNA: TGTGCCAGCAGCTCCGGACAGGGGGGAACTAACTATGGCTACACCTTC. Translated: CASSSGQGGTNYGYTF.

This clone was detected once. The rearrangement joins TRBV19 to TRBJ1-2; D gene uncertain. CDR1 and CDR2 from the germline V gene are LNHDA and SQIVND (reference sequence). The CDR3 loop spans 13 amino acids. V dropped 3 bases and J dropped 5 bases, with 10 bases sitting between them. The CDR3 DNA is TGTGCCAGTAGTATTCCCCTCTCTTATGGCTACACCTTC. As protein: CASSIPLSYGYTF.